This note documents a single TCR beta chain sequence. The protocol was immunoSEQ multiplex PCR, while the TCRdb copy is restricted to in-frame clones and leaves out a portion. The sample contains some 8,700 clones, around 74% of which appear only once. The entry originates in a study of graft-versus-host responses after intestinal transplantation. Germline CDR1 SGDLS, CDR2 YYNGEE. The CDR3 loop spans 15 amino acids. The V and J ends lost 4 bases and 8 bases, in that order; junction bases with no gene match: 11. Tissue processing of the graft released intraepithelial and lamina propria lymphocytes from it.

The sequence was collected from a human patient who received an intestinal transplant, so some T cells may come from the graft donor. The rearrangement links TRBV9 to TRBJ2-1; the match to TRBD1 covers 8 bases. The sequenced sample was ileum tissue, obtained 494 days after intestinal transplant. The CDR3 here is CASSSHGTGRDEQFF. The CDR3 region has the DNA TGTGCCAGCAGCTCACACGGGACAGGTAGAGATGAGCAGTTCTTC.